The present entry profiles one T cell receptor beta chain with its context. Its target antigen remains unknown. No much larger clonotype is one base removed from it; base qualities were not supplied. Receptors were amplified or captured by PCR. Sequencer: Illumina HiSeq 2500. Molecular barcoding was employed in the preparation of TCR libraries, with unique molecular identifiers being used to normalize TCRbeta repertoire quantification. TCRdb itself trimmed the public reads at Q25 with fastp, ran MiXCR and retained productive beta chains. CDR3 protein sequences are deduplicated, and each keeps its most common genes and DNA. The sample table shows approximately 290,000 distinct CDR3 sequences, and 9.5% to 13% are seen once. Around a quarter of the sample belongs to the ten largest clones. The germline V gene (reference sequence) specifies GTSNPN as CDR1 and SVGIG as CDR2. The CDR3 spans 14 residues, from the cysteine through the phenylalanine. Only the CDR3 region is kept as DNA, spanning 42 bases read in frame from base 1. The V end loses 3 bases and the J end loses 1 base, and a stretch of 12 bases separates them.

The data are from a study of T-cell reconstitution after alpha-beta-depleted transplantation in children (dated by TCRdb to the mid-2010s). Notes on the research overall: The study quantitatively tracked T-cell immune reconstitution after TCRalphabeta/CD19-depleted allogeneic hematopoietic cell transplantation in children using TCR repertoire profiling.

The meaning of the sample's treatment or condition label: allogeneic hematopoietic cell transplantation with graft depleted of TCRalphabeta T cells and CD19 B cells. The transplant recipients were children given TCRalphabeta/CD19-depleted allogeneic hematopoietic cell grafts. Results and caveats for the whole study, not just this receptor: In some patients, the high TCRbeta diversity seen at day 60 was put down to recipient T cells and intrathymic progenitors that had survived conditioning. The frequencies of hyperexpanded clones fell over the following months, and after one year, T-cell counts and TCRbeta diversity were mostly attributed to newly produced T cells. The apparently early alphabetaT-cell count recovery about two months after transplant was reportedly dependent on only several hundred rapidly expanded clones derived from non-depleted graft cells.

The sample was peripheral blood, taken 180 days after TCRalphabeta/CD19-depleted stem cell transplant. The chain employs TRBV30 and TRBJ2-5; the D gene cannot be resolved beyond TRBD1 or TRBD2, each matching 5 bases. The TCR comes from a male patient between 2 and 15 years old who had a stem cell transplant for chronic granulomatous disease, so the T cells may come from the graft donor. The CDR3 region: CAWRGVMPQETQYF. The nucleotides read TGTGCCTGGAGGGGGGTCATGCCCCAAGAGACCCAGTACTTC.